The 27 T cell receptor beta chains below were found in one sample sequenced in a study of CD4+ T cells in melanoma. Repertoires were generated with immunoSEQ multiplex PCR, while TCRdb's copy carries only in-frame clones and drops some. The repertoire holds more than 15,000 clones, with 60% to 80% as singletons. The specimen sequenced was cells from a culture (not recorded whether cultured in vitro). These receptors came from a human donor with melanoma.

In this sample, this clone turned up a few times. The J gene is TRBJ1-5, the V gene TRBV10-3; D is uncertain. The V gene's germline CDR1 is ENHRY and CDR2 SYGVKD. The CDR3 runs to 13 residues. Between the trimmed V and J ends, which lost 6 bases and 4 bases, there was a span of 10 bases. CDR3 sequence: CAISPSTNQPQHF. For the CDR3, the DNA is TGTGCCATCAGCCCGTCAACGAATCAGCCCCAGCATTTT.

V and J are TRBV15 and TRBJ2-3, with TRBD1 as a possible D gene (6 bases). V lost 5 bases to trimming and J lost 1 base, with 13 bases between them. The CDR3 covers 15 residues. The V gene's germline CDR1 is LNHNV and CDR2 YYDKDF (reference sequence). The CDR3: CATSGGGFRTDTQYF. The CDR3 DNA sequence: TGTGCCACCAGCGGGGGCGGATTCCGCACAGATACGCAGTATTTT.

The chain links TRBV6-1 to TRBJ1-6; tentative D call: TRBD1 (5 bases). In germline, CDR1 is MNHNS, CDR2 SASEGT. The germline V and J ends were trimmed by 8 bases and 9 bases, with 14 bases remaining between them. The CDR3 runs 13 residues. Here the CDR3 DNA reads TGTGCCAGCGGGCGGGGGGGACGTTCACCCCTCCACTTT. This codes for CASGRGGRSPLHF.

This clone occurred a few times. V is TRBV30 and J is TRBJ1-6; D gene uncertain. Trimming took off 2 bases at V and 14 bases at J, with 10 bases between the two ends. The CDR3 is made up of 11 amino acids. Germline CDR1 and CDR2: GTSNPN and SVGIG (reference sequence). CDR3 sequence: CAWSRIRALHF. DNA of the CDR3: TGTGCCTGGAGTCGGATACGGGCCCTCCACTTT. The variable domain in full, with the rest retrieved from reference TRBV30 and TRBJ1-6, is SQTIHQWPATLVQPVGSPLSLECTVEGTSNPNLYWYRQAAGRGLQLLFYSVGIGQISSEVPQNLSASRPQDRQFILSSKKLLLSDSGFYLCAWSRIRALHFGNGTRLTVT.

The CDR3 reads CASSLRETMHGYTF. As DNA, the CDR3 is TGTGCCAGCAGTCTTCGGGAGACAATGCATGGCTACACCTTC. The chain couples TRBV6-5 to TRBJ1-2; D uncertain. V lost 5 bases and J lost 6, with 16 bases in between. The germline CDR1 and CDR2 sequences are MNHEY and SVGAGI. This CDR3 region has 14 residues.

This clone came up a few times. The gene calls are TRBV27 and TRBJ1-6; no definite D call. Deletions cut 8 bases from V and 10 bases from J, with 12 bases between. There are 12 residues in the CDR3. Germline CDR1 MNHEY, CDR2 SMNVEV (reference sequence). CDR3 amino acids: CASGDARSPLHF. CDR3 in DNA: TGTGCCAGCGGAGATGCTCGCTCACCCCTCCACTTT.

The chain combines TRBV7-2 with TRBJ2-5; D is unclear. Germline values: CDR1 SGHTA, CDR2 FQGNSA. V shed 4 bases and J shed 5 bases, with 11 bases lying between them. The CDR3 runs 13 residues. The chain's CDR3 is CASSSALRETQYF. The CDR3 DNA is TGTGCCAGCAGCTCGGCTTTACGGGAGACCCAGTACTTC.

This clone was seen just once. The genes are TRBV29-1 and TRBJ1-2, with D unresolved. V was pared by 2 bases and J by 0 bases, with 7 bases between. In germline, CDR1 is SQVTM, CDR2 ANQGSEA. The CDR3 covers 13 residues. The CDR3 sequence: CSVERQTNYGYTF. The CDR3 DNA follows: TGCAGCGTTGAAAGGCAGACTAACTATGGCTACACCTTC.

The V gene is TRBV6-1, the J gene TRBJ1-5; D is ambiguous. CDR1 and CDR2 from the germline V gene are MNHNS and SASEGT. Trimming stripped 6 bases from V and 3 bases from J, with 15 bases between. The CDR3 has 15 amino acids. CDR3 loop: CASRPFSTANQPQHF. CDR3 DNA sequence: TGTGCCAGCAGACCTTTTTCTACGGCCAATCAGCCCCAGCATTTT.

This chain connects TRBV30 to TRBJ1-5; tentative D call: TRBD1 (5 bases). Germline loops: CDR1 GTSNPN, CDR2 SVGIG (reference sequence). V lost 0 bases, J lost 5 bases, and 11 bases lay in between. The CDR3 loop spans 14 amino acids. The CDR3 reads CAWSVRQNDQPQHF. The DNA for the CDR3 is TGTGCCTGGAGTGTACGACAGAATGATCAGCCCCAGCATTTT.

This chain uses TRBV6-5 with TRBJ2-1; the D gene is possibly TRBD2 (7 bases). Trimming took 0 bases from V and 7 from J, leaving 13 bases between them. The germline gives CDR1 MNHEY, CDR2 SVGAGI. The CDR3 runs to 15 residues. Here the CDR3 reads CASSYSGGPRNEQFF. The CDR3 nucleotides read TGTGCCAGCAGTTACTCCGGGGGGCCTCGAAATGAGCAGTTCTTC.

This chain uses TRBV10-3 with TRBJ1-1, with a possible D match to TRBD1 (5 bases). This CDR3 region has 13 residues. Per the germline V gene, CDR1 is ENHRY and CDR2 is SYGVKD. Trimming removed 2 bases at V and 5 bases at J, with 9 bases between. The CDR3 DNA is TGTGCCATCAGTGAGCCGGGACTGACTGAAGCTTTCTTT. This sequence encodes CAISEPGLTEAFF.

This clone was seen once. The chain uses TRBV5-1 and TRBJ1-1; D might be TRBD1 (6 bases). The germline CDR1 and CDR2 sequences are SGHRS and YFSETQ. This CDR3 contains 13 residues. The ends were cut back, 4 bases at V and 5 bases at J, with 12 bases in the middle. The DNA of the CDR3 is TGCGCCAGCAGCCTGAAGAGGGGGACTGAAGCTTTCTTT. It codes for CASSLKRGTEAFF.

This clone was seen a few times. The chain is built from TRBV7-8 and TRBJ2-2; D remains unclear. The CDR3 totals 13 residues. V lost 3 bases and J 5 bases, leaving 7 bases between the germline ends. Germline V gene sequence: CDR1 SGHVS, CDR2 FQNEAQ. The CDR3 region is CASSFEWTGELFF. Written as DNA, the CDR3 is TGTGCCAGCAGCTTTGAGTGGACCGGGGAGCTGTTTTTT.

This clone appeared once. V usage is TRBV7-8 and J usage is TRBJ2-3; D is undetermined. There are 14 residues in the CDR3. Germline V gene lookup returns CDR1 SGHVS and CDR2 FQNEAQ. V lost 8 bases and J 0 bases, leaving 12 bases between the germline ends. The DNA for the CDR3 is TGTGCCAGCCGGGTTAGGTTGAGCACAGATACGCAGTATTTT. Protein product: CASRVRLSTDTQYF.

This chain joins TRBV7-3 and TRBJ1-1, with 8 bases fitting TRBD1. The V and J ends lost 3 bases and 3 bases, in that order; junction bases with no gene match: 3. Per germline, CDR1 SGHTA and CDR2 FQGTGA. The CDR3 has 14 amino acids. CDR3 bases: TGTGCCAGCAGCTTGGGACAGGCTCACACTGAAGCTTTCTTT. This gives the protein CASSLGQAHTEAFF.

This sequence joins TRBV11-2 and TRBJ1-1; D uncertain. Trimming shortened V by 1 base and J by 0 bases, and 6 bases separated the two germline ends. The CDR3 spans 14 residues. The V gene's germline CDR1 is SGHAT and CDR2 FQNNGV. CDR3 in amino acids: CASSLAAMNTEAFF. CDR3 coding DNA: TGTGCCAGCAGCTTAGCGGCCATGAACACTGAAGCTTTCTTT.

In this sample, this clone turned up a few times. The chain is built from TRBV4-1 and TRBJ1-5; tentatively, D is TRBD1 (6 bases). Germline CDR1 is MGHRA and CDR2 is YSYEKL. V gave up 0 bases and J gave up 5 bases, with 11 bases separating them. This CDR3 region has 15 residues. CDR3 sequence (DNA): TGCGCCAGCAGCCAAGACGAACAGGGTCATCAGCCCCAGCATTTT. It specifies CASSQDEQGHQPQHF.

This rearrangement joins TRBV2 to TRBJ1-5, with 8 bases identical to TRBD1. V trimming: 8 bases; J trimming: 6 bases; junction bases outside the gene matches: 9. The CDR3 contains 14 residues. Germline lookup yields CDR1 SNHLY and CDR2 FYNNEI. The CDR3 bases are TGTGCCAGCGACGGACAGGGCACACCTCAGCCCCAGCATTTT. This translates into CASDGQGTPQPQHF. Drawing the rest from reference TRBV2 and TRBJ1-5, the complete variable domain is EPEVTQTPSHQVTQMGQEVILRCVPISNHLYFYWYRQILGQKVEFLVSFYNNEISEKSEIFDDQFSVERPDGSNFTLKIRSTKLEDSAMYFCASDGQGTPQPQHFGDGTRLSIL.

This clone was seen a few times. V is TRBV9 and J is TRBJ2-6; D remains unclear. The ends were cut back, 3 bases at V and 0 bases at J, with 4 bases in the middle. This CDR3 is 14 amino acids long. The germline V gene encodes CDR1 SGDLS and CDR2 YYNGEE. The CDR3 here is CASSAVSGANVLTF. In DNA form, the CDR3 reads TGTGCCAGCAGCGCAGTCTCTGGGGCCAACGTCCTGACTTTC.

This chain uses TRBV30 with TRBJ2-1; D is unclear. Germline CDR1 is GTSNPN and CDR2 is SVGIG (reference sequence). This CDR3 spans 11 amino acids. Trimming pared 0 bases from V and 4 bases from J, leaving 1 base between. This CDR3 is CAWSVYNEQFF. In DNA, the CDR3 is TGTGCCTGGAGTGTATACAATGAGCAGTTCTTC.

This clone occurred a few times. The V call is TRBV6-1, the J call TRBJ2-3; 8 bases match TRBD1. J lost 6 bases, V lost 2 bases, and 7 bases had no gene match. The CDR3 runs 15 residues. Germline lookup yields CDR1 MNHNS and CDR2 SASEGT. As DNA, the CDR3 is TGTGCCAGCAGTGAACAGGGGGCAAACGGGGATACGCAGTATTTT. Amino acid sequence: CASSEQGANGDTQYF.

DNA of the CDR3: TGTGCCAGCAGCGTGGGACAGGCCTACGAGCAGTACTTC. Its protein is CASSVGQAYEQYF. The chain carries TRBV7-2 and TRBJ2-7; 8 nucleotides align to TRBD1. The CDR3 length is 13 residues. The V gene end was trimmed by 5 bases and the J gene end by 2 bases; junction bases not matched to a gene: 2. Per the germline V gene, CDR1 is SGHTA and CDR2 is FQGNSA.

The chain employs TRBV5-5 and TRBJ2-5; D tentatively reads TRBD1 or TRBD2 (6 bases each). The CDR3 is 17 amino acids. V shed 1 base and J shed 2 bases, with 18 bases lying between them. CDR1 and CDR2 from the germline V gene are SGHKS and YYEKEE (reference sequence). In nucleotides, the CDR3 is TGTGCCAGCAGCTTGAAGGCCAGTGGGGGGCTTCAAGAGACCCAGTACTTC. Encoded protein: CASSLKASGGLQETQYF.

This clone was detected only once. The V call is TRBV10-3, the J call TRBJ1-2; 9 bases fit TRBD1. The V gene's germline CDR1 is ENHRY and CDR2 SYGVKD. J lost 4 bases, V lost 5 bases, and 5 bases had no gene match. This CDR3 has 14 residues. The CDR3 DNA reads TGTGCCATCAGTAACGGACAGGGGAGCTATGGCTACACCTTC. Its protein is CAISNGQGSYGYTF.

The chain combines TRBV6-5 with TRBJ2-7; D is perhaps TRBD2 (6 bases). Per the germline V gene, CDR1 is MNHEY and CDR2 is SVGAGI. The CDR3 consists of 12 residues. V lost 4 bases, J lost 6 bases, and 10 bases lay in between. CDR3 DNA: TGTGCCAGCAGTTCCCAGGGAGGCGAGCAGTACTTC. Amino acid sequence: CASSSQGGEQYF.

This clone has just a few counts. This sequence joins TRBV5-8 and TRBJ2-3; 15 bases agree with TRBD2. The ends lost 4 bases at V and 5 bases at J; junction bases unmatched: 8. This CDR3 is built from 17 residues. Germline values: CDR1 SGHTS, CDR2 YDEGEE. The CDR3 DNA is TGTGCCAGCAGCCAGCCGGGACTAGCGGGGGGAAGAGATACGCAGTATTTT. Protein product: CASSQPGLAGGRDTQYF.